One T cell receptor (beta chain) is described in this entry. The source of the sample is a study of blood T cell repertoires in COVID-19. About the research overall: Donors in the United States, Italy and Spain gave samples during acute or convalescent COVID-19.

Here immunoSEQ multiplex PCR was the method, and the copy in TCRdb shows in-frame clones only, minus some. Altogether some 150,000 clones are present, 87% being singletons, with the ten largest covering over 8.5%. The CDR3 sequence is 17 residues long. V was cut by 3 bases and J by 0 bases, with 16 bases left in between. The germline V gene has CDR1 KGHSH and CDR2 LQKENI. Sequencing was carried out using peripheral blood. V usage is TRBV18 and J usage is TRBJ2-3; D might be TRBD2 (5 bases). The sequence derives from a woman aged 45-65 years with active or convalescent COVID-19. The CDR3 protein is CASSPKLGVGSTDTQYF. The CDR3 bases are TGTGCCAGCTCACCGAAACTAGGTGTTGGAAGCACAGATACGCAGTATTTT. Filled out from reference TRBV18 and TRBJ2-3, the complete variable domain reads NAGVMQNPRHLVRRRGQEARLRCSPMKGHSHVYWYRQLPEEGLKFMVYLQKENIIDESGMPKERFSAEFPKEGPSILRIQQVVRGDSAAYFCASSPKLGVGSTDTQYFGPGTRLTVL.